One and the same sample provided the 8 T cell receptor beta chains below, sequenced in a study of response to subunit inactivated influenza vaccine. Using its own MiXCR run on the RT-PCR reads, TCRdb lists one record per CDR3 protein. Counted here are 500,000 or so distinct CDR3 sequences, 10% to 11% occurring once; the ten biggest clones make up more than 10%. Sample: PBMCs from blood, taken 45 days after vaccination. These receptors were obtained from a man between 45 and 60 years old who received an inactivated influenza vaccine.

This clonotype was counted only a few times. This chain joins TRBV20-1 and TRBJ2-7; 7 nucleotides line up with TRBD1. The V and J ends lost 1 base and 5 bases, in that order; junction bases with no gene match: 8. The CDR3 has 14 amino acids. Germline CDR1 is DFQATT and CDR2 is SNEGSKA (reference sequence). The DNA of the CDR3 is TGCAGTGCTAGAGGTACAGGGGATTGGGACGAGCAGTACTTC. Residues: CSARGTGDWDEQYF.

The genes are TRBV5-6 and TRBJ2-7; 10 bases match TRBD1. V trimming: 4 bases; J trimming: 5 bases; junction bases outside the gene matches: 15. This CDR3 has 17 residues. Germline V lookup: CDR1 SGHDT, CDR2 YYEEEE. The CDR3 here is CASSLKYRRDRGHEQYF. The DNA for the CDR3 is TGTGCCAGCAGCCTAAAATACCGGAGGGACAGGGGCCACGAGCAGTACTTC.

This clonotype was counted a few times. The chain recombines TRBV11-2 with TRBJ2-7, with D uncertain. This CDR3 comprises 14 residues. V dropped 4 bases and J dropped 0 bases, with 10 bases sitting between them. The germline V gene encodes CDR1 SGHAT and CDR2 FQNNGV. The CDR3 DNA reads TGTGCCAGCAGCTCCTTTGCGGTCTCCTACGAGCAGTACTTC. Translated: CASSSFAVSYEQYF. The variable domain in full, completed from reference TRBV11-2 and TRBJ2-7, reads EAGVAQSPRYKIIEKRQSVAFWCNPISGHATLYWYQQILGQGPKLLIQFQNNGVVDDSQLPKDRFSAERLKGVDSTLKIQPAKLEDSAVYLCASSSFAVSYEQYFGPGTRLTVT.

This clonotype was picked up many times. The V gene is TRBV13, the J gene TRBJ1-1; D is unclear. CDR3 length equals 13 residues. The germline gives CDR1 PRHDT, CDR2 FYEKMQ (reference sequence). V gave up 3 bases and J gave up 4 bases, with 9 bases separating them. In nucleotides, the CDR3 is TGTGCCAGCAGCTTTTATGGGTTCACTGAAGCTTTCTTT. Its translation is CASSFYGFTEAFF.

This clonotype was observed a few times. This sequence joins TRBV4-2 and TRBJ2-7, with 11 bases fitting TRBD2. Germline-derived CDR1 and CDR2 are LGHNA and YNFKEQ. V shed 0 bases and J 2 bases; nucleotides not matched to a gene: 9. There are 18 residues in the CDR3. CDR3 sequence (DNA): TGTGCCAGCAGCCAAGATCTACGGCTAGCGGGAGGCACCTACGAGCAGTACTTC. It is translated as CASSQDLRLAGGTYEQYF.

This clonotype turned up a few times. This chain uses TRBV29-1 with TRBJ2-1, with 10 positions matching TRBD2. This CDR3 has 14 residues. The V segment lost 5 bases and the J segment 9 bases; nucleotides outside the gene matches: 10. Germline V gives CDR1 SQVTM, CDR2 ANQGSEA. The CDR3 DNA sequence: TGCAGCGTTAACAGCGGGGGGGCAGGCACTGAGCAGTTCTTC. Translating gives CSVNSGGAGTEQFF.

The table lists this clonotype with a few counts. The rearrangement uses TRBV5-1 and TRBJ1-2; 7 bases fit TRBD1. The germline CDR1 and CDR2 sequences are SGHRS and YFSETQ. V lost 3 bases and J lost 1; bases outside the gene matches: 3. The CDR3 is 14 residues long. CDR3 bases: TGCGCCAGCAGCTCGGGACAGCTTAACTATGGCTACACCTTC. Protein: CASSSGQLNYGYTF.

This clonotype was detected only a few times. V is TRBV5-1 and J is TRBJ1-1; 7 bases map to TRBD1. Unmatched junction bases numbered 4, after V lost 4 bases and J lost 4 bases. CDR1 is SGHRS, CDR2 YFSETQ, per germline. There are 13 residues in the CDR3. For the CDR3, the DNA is TGCGCCAGCAGCCAGACAGGGATCACTGAAGCTTTCTTT. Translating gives CASSQTGITEAFF.